The entry below describes one T cell receptor (beta chain). Generated by immunoSEQ multiplex PCR, the TCRdb table keeps only in-frame clones and is missing some. The table shows approximately 89,000 clones, with around 96% occurring only once. This sample stems from a study of technical replicates of blood from a handful of donors. Specimen: T cells isolated from PBMCs. The sequence was collected from a human donor in good health.

The CDR3: CASSLAFAGQGARELFF. CDR3 nucleotides: TGTGCCAGCAGCTTAGCGTTCGCCGGACAGGGGGCGCGGGAGCTGTTTTTT. The chain joins TRBV7-7 to TRBJ2-2; TRBD1 matches 11 bases. Losses at the gene ends were 0 bases for V and 9 bases for J; bases not matched to a gene: 9. Germline values: CDR1 SSHAT, CDR2 FNYEAQ (reference sequence). This CDR3 contains 17 residues.